This paragraph reports one T cell receptor beta chain. Its antigen is not yet known. There are no base qualities to consult, and no much larger clone falls within one base. These data are taken from a study of blood T cell repertoires in COVID-19 (dated by TCRdb to about 2020). As for the study more broadly: The collaborator samples originated in the United States, Italy and Spain and spanned the acute and convalescent phases of COVID-19. The material from the prospective study consisted of cDNA or gDNA derived from T cells, B-cell-depleted T cells, or PBMCs. The repertoires were made available in a free public database intended to serve as a resource for research on the immune response to SARS-CoV-2. Nearly every sample came with metadata listing a de-identified subject ID, COVID-19 status, age in years and sex. Where available, HLA class I and class II types were taken from metadata supplied by the sample provider and were not determined by assay-based typing. Samples came from the ongoing ImmuneRACE study (first 160 participants) plus 1,254 subjects from 6 global collaborators. Deeply sampled blood TCRbeta repertoires from subjects exposed to, actively infected with, or recovered from COVID-19 were included in the dataset. The investigation overall reported the following: How much clinical and demographic metadata was included differed by source and by participant, and the metadata was provided uncurated.

The immunoSEQ Assay, a bias-controlled multiplex PCR, was used to amplify TCRbeta CDR3 regions from genomic DNA. The authors' pipeline ran thus. Within the assay, amplification of reference gene primers was used to estimate how many nucleated cells each sample contained. To quantify the absolute abundance of each unique TCRbeta CDR3 rearrangement, sequence reads were collapsed and filtered. For each sample, productive Simpson clonality was calculated as the square root of Simpson's diversity index over productive rearrangements. Entries here come from immuneACCESS through TCRdb and include only in-frame sequences with V and J called. Some clones fail to appear in such tables; in the studies checked, an unresolved V gene covers under half of the shortfall, and the cause of the remainder is unknown. That table gives V, J and clone size, and the DNA gave D and trimming. Within this sample are tens of thousands of clones, with approximately 84% of them counted one time only. The ten largest clones take up around 13% of the sample.

The junction shows trimming of 7 bases on V and 0 bases on J, plus 12 bases between the germline ends. CDR1 and CDR2 are read off the germline V gene (reference sequence) as LNHDA and SQIVND. Spanning cysteine to phenylalanine, the CDR3 consists of 15 amino acids. This entry keeps only the CDR3 DNA: 45 bases, framed from base 1. Collaborating institutions collected whole blood in K2EDTA tubes following their own protocols. Collaborator samples were shipped for TCRbeta analysis as frozen whole blood, isolated PBMCs, or DNA extracted from either sample type. Sequences were obtained from peripheral blood. The source of this sequence is a human donor in a cohort sampled during active COVID-19. The chain employs TRBV19 and TRBJ1-4, with the identity of the D gene unclear. The DNA sequence is TGTGCCAGTATCCGACATGTTGCAACTAATGAAAAACTGTTTTTT. The translation is CASIRHVATNEKLFF.